The rows below give T cell receptor beta chains drawn from one sample of a study of blood T cell repertoires in COVID-19. Data came from immunoSEQ multiplex PCR; TCRdb stores just in-frame clones and leaves some out. This sample has hundreds of thousands of clones, with about 89% found just once. Sequenced sample: peripheral blood. All receptors derive from a man in his fifties or sixties who had recovered from COVID-19. Each CDR3 is given with its conserved first and last residue. The order of the fields is J gene, clone size, D gene, V gene, CDR3 DNA, CDR3 protein. The D gene is left open where the match is weak. Not every row has a clone size; where given, it reads once, few, many or a size class.

j_gene: TRBJ2-2; abundance: NA; d_gene: NA; v_gene: TRBV2; CDR3nt: TGTGCCAGCAGTGGCAGGGCGGCAGGGACCGGGGAGCTGTTTTTT; CDR3aa: CASSGRAAGTGELFF
j_gene: TRBJ1-3; abundance: NA; d_gene: NA; v_gene: TRBV28; CDR3nt: TGTGCCAGCAACCTAGGGGGAGCTGGAAACACCATATATTTT; CDR3aa: CASNLGGAGNTIYF
j_gene: TRBJ2-3; abundance: NA; d_gene: NA; v_gene: TRBV7-6; CDR3nt: TGTGCCAGCAGCTTAGGAGGGCACAGCACAGATACGCAGTATTTT; CDR3aa: CASSLGGHSTDTQYF
j_gene: TRBJ2-5; abundance: few; d_gene: TRBD2; v_gene: TRBV6-5; CDR3nt: TGTGCCAGCAGTTACTGGAGGGAGCGGGGCTGGGAGACCCAGTACTTC; CDR3aa: CASSYWRERGWETQYF
j_gene: TRBJ1-5; abundance: NA; d_gene: TRBD1; v_gene: TRBV4-2; CDR3nt: TGTGCCAGCAGCCCCTCCTGGGACAGGGGCCCGAATCAGCCCCAGCATTTT; CDR3aa: CASSPSWDRGPNQPQHF
j_gene: TRBJ1-5; abundance: few; d_gene: TRBD1; v_gene: TRBV19; CDR3nt: TGTGCCAGTAGTCCCGAGACAGGGTATGGCAATCAGCCCCAGCATTTT; CDR3aa: CASSPETGYGNQPQHF
j_gene: TRBJ2-5; abundance: NA; d_gene: TRBD2; v_gene: TRBV7-2; CDR3nt: TGTGCCAGCAGCCGCACGGGGGGATTTATAGCGAAGACCCAGTACTTC; CDR3aa: CASSRTGGFIAKTQYF
j_gene: TRBJ1-2; abundance: NA; d_gene: NA; v_gene: TRBV23-1; CDR3nt: TGCGCCAGCAGTCACCGCAGGGCCTATGGCTACACCTTC; CDR3aa: CASSHRRAYGYTF
j_gene: TRBJ1-2; abundance: NA; d_gene: NA; v_gene: TRBV21-1; CDR3nt: TGTGCCAGCAGCAAGCAGGATCGGAGAGGGACTAACTATGGCTACACCTTC; CDR3aa: CASSKQDRRGTNYGYTF
j_gene: TRBJ1-5; abundance: once; d_gene: TRBD1; v_gene: TRBV30; CDR3nt: TGTGCCTGGAGTGTACCTAGGGACAGGGATTTTCACAATCAGCCCCAGCATTTT; CDR3aa: CAWSVPRDRDFHNQPQHF
j_gene: TRBJ1-3; abundance: NA; d_gene: TRBD1; v_gene: TRBV7-3; CDR3nt: TGTGCCAGCAGCTTGACAGGGGCTGACACCATATATTTT; CDR3aa: CASSLTGADTIYF
j_gene: TRBJ2-5; abundance: NA; d_gene: TRBD2; v_gene: TRBV11-2; CDR3nt: TGTGCCAGCAGCTACGGGACTAGCGGGGGCCCAGGGCGAGAGACCCAGTACTTC; CDR3aa: CASSYGTSGGPGRETQYF
j_gene: TRBJ2-2; abundance: NA; d_gene: NA; v_gene: TRBV5-6; CDR3nt: TGTGCCAGCAGCCGCGGTACCACCGGGGAGCTGTTTTTT; CDR3aa: CASSRGTTGELFF
j_gene: TRBJ2-7; abundance: NA; d_gene: NA; v_gene: TRBV3-1/TRBV3-2; CDR3nt: TGTGCCAGCAGCCAGCGACAGAATTACGAGCAGTACTTC; CDR3aa: CASSQRQNYEQYF
j_gene: TRBJ2-3; abundance: once; d_gene: TRBD2; v_gene: TRBV7-9; CDR3nt: TGTGCCAGCAGCTCCGGACTAGCGGGGGACACAGATACGCAGTATTTT; CDR3aa: CASSSGLAGDTDTQYF
j_gene: TRBJ2-1; abundance: NA; d_gene: TRBD2; v_gene: TRBV6-5; CDR3nt: TGTGCCAGCAGTTACCCACTAGCGGGAGGTCAGAATGAGCAGTTCTTC; CDR3aa: CASSYPLAGGQNEQFF
j_gene: TRBJ2-1; abundance: NA; d_gene: NA; v_gene: TRBV20-1; CDR3nt: TGCAGTGCTGGACAGTACAATGAGCAGTTCTTC; CDR3aa: CSAGQYNEQFF
j_gene: TRBJ2-5; abundance: NA; d_gene: NA; v_gene: TRBV9; CDR3nt: TGTGCCAGCAGCGTAGCTAGATCAGAGACCCAGTACTTC; CDR3aa: CASSVARSETQYF
j_gene: TRBJ1-1; abundance: NA; d_gene: NA; v_gene: TRBV9; CDR3nt: TGTGCCAGCAGCGTAGGTGGACACCTGAACACTGAAGCTTTCTTT; CDR3aa: CASSVGGHLNTEAFF
j_gene: TRBJ1-2; abundance: few; d_gene: TRBD1; v_gene: TRBV6-6; CDR3nt: TGTGCCAGCAGTACACGGACAGGGGAGATTGGCTACACCTTC; CDR3aa: CASSTRTGEIGYTF
j_gene: TRBJ2-1; abundance: NA; d_gene: NA; v_gene: TRBV9; CDR3nt: TGTGCCAGCAGCCCAGACTACAATGAGCAGTTCTTC; CDR3aa: CASSPDYNEQFF
j_gene: TRBJ1-3; abundance: NA; d_gene: NA; v_gene: TRBV7-2; CDR3nt: TGTGCCAGCAGCTTTTATTCCGTTTTCCAGGGAAACACCATATATTTT; CDR3aa: CASSFYSVFQGNTIYF
j_gene: TRBJ1-2; abundance: NA; d_gene: TRBD1; v_gene: TRBV18; CDR3nt: TGTGCCAGCTCACCCCTTCGGACAGGGGCACTCTATGGCTACACCTTC; CDR3aa: CASSPLRTGALYGYTF
j_gene: TRBJ2-2; abundance: NA; d_gene: NA; v_gene: TRBV19; CDR3nt: TGTGCCAGTAGTATAAATGCCGGGGGGACATCCGGGGAGCTGTTTTTT; CDR3aa: CASSINAGGTSGELFF
j_gene: TRBJ2-7; abundance: few; d_gene: TRBD1; v_gene: TRBV10-3; CDR3nt: TGTGCCAGCACGCCGGGACAGGGAGGAGAGCAGTACTTC; CDR3aa: CASTPGQGGEQYF
j_gene: TRBJ1-2; abundance: NA; d_gene: TRBD1; v_gene: TRBV19; CDR3nt: TGTGCCAGTAGTATCCCAGGGGGCGGAAACTATGGCTACACCTTC; CDR3aa: CASSIPGGGNYGYTF
j_gene: TRBJ2-5; abundance: NA; d_gene: TRBD2; v_gene: TRBV4-1; CDR3nt: TGCGCCAGCTTGGATCTTGGCGGGAGCAACCAAGAGACCCAGTACTTC; CDR3aa: CASLDLGGSNQETQYF
j_gene: TRBJ2-3; abundance: NA; d_gene: NA; v_gene: TRBV6-6; CDR3nt: TGTGCCAGCAGTTATTATGCAGTAGGGGTTGGTGATACGCAGTATTTT; CDR3aa: CASSYYAVGVGDTQYF
j_gene: TRBJ1-3; abundance: NA; d_gene: NA; v_gene: TRBV5-6; CDR3nt: TGTGCCAGCAGTTCACAGGGTTCCCTGCTTATCTCTGGAAACACCATATATTTT; CDR3aa: CASSSQGSLLISGNTIYF
j_gene: TRBJ2-1; abundance: NA; d_gene: TRBD2; v_gene: TRBV30; CDR3nt: TGTGCCTGGAGTCCTAAGGGACTAGCGGACAATGAGCAGTTCTTC; CDR3aa: CAWSPKGLADNEQFF
j_gene: TRBJ1-5; abundance: once; d_gene: TRBD1; v_gene: TRBV27; CDR3nt: TGTGCCAGCAGTGTTCGACAGGGTGGCCAGCCCCAGCATTTT; CDR3aa: CASSVRQGGQPQHF
j_gene: TRBJ1-2; abundance: NA; d_gene: TRBD1; v_gene: TRBV5-4; CDR3nt: TGTGCCAGCAGCTTTGGACAGGGCGACTATGGCTACACCTTC; CDR3aa: CASSFGQGDYGYTF
j_gene: TRBJ2-3; abundance: once; d_gene: NA; v_gene: TRBV2; CDR3nt: TGTGCCAGCAGTGAAGCGCTTCGACTAACAGATACGCAGTATTTT; CDR3aa: CASSEALRLTDTQYF
j_gene: TRBJ1-4; abundance: NA; d_gene: TRBD1; v_gene: TRBV5-4; CDR3nt: TGTGCCAGCAGCTTGAAGACAGGGGCAGTTAATGAAAAACTGTTTTTT; CDR3aa: CASSLKTGAVNEKLFF
j_gene: TRBJ2-7; abundance: NA; d_gene: NA; v_gene: TRBV29-1; CDR3nt: TGCAGCGTTGTTCGGGGACAAGGAAGGGAGCAGTACTTC; CDR3aa: CSVVRGQGREQYF
j_gene: TRBJ1-1; abundance: NA; d_gene: TRBD1; v_gene: TRBV19; CDR3nt: TGTGCCAGTAGTAGGGGGACAGGGGTTACGAACACTGAAGCTTTCTTT; CDR3aa: CASSRGTGVTNTEAFF
j_gene: TRBJ2-2; abundance: NA; d_gene: TRBD1; v_gene: TRBV2; CDR3nt: TGTGCCAGCAGGGGACAGGGAGCGAACACCGGGGAGCTGTTTTTT; CDR3aa: CASRGQGANTGELFF
j_gene: TRBJ1-1; abundance: NA; d_gene: NA; v_gene: TRBV5-6; CDR3nt: TGTGCCAGCAGCTCCAGTCTGAACACTGAAGCTTTCTTT; CDR3aa: CASSSSLNTEAFF
j_gene: TRBJ1-2; abundance: NA; d_gene: NA; v_gene: TRBV19; CDR3nt: TGTGCCAGTATCCTCCTGAGGCCTTATGGCTACACCTTC; CDR3aa: CASILLRPYGYTF
j_gene: TRBJ2-3; abundance: NA; d_gene: NA; v_gene: TRBV23-1; CDR3nt: TGCCCCTCCCGTCGGGCAGATACGCAGTATTTT; CDR3aa: CPSRRADTQYF
j_gene: TRBJ2-7; abundance: NA; d_gene: TRBD1; v_gene: TRBV19; CDR3nt: TGTGCCAGTAGTGCCCCGGGACAGGGCTGGGGGGAGCAGTACTTC; CDR3aa: CASSAPGQGWGEQYF
j_gene: TRBJ1-6; abundance: NA; d_gene: NA; v_gene: TRBV6-5; CDR3nt: TGTGCCAGCACCCAGGGTATCTCCTATAATTCACCCCTCCACTTT; CDR3aa: CASTQGISYNSPLHF